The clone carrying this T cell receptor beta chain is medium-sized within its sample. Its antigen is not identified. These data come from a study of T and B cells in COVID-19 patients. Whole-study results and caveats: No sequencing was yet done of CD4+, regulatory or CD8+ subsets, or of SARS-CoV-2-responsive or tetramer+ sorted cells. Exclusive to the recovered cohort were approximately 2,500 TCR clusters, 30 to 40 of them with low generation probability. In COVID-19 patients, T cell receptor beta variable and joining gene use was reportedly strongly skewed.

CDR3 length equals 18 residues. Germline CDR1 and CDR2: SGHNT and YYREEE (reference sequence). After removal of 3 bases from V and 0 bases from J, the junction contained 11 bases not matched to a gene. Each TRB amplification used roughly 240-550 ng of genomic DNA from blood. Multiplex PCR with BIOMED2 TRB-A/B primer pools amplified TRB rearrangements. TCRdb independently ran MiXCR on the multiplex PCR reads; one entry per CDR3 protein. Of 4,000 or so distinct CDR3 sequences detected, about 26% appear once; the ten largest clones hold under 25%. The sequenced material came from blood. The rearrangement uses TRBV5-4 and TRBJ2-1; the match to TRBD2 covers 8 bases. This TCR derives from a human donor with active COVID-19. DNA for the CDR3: TGTGCCAGCAGCTCGGGCAGACTAGCGCTTATCTCCTACAATGAGCAGTTCTTC. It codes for CASSSGRLALISYNEQFF. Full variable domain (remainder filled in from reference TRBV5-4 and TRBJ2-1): ETGVTQSPTHLIKTRGQQVTLRCSSQSGHNTVSWYQQALGQGPQFIFQYYREEENGRGNFPPRFSGLQFPNYSSELNVNALELDDSALYLCASSSGRLALISYNEQFFGPGTRLTVL.